The following is a TCR beta chain sequence with its context. These data belong to a study of blood T cell repertoires in COVID-19. TCRdb's copy holds only in-frame clones and misses some; the assay was immunoSEQ multiplex PCR. The sample yields hundreds of thousands of clones, approximately 86% seen once. V was cut by 11 bases and J by 0 bases, with 14 bases left in between. The length of the CDR3 is 15 residues. Per germline, CDR1 LNHDA and CDR2 SQIVND (reference sequence). The genes are TRBV19 and TRBJ2-6, with D possibly TRBD2 on 5 matching bases. The sample was peripheral blood. The source is a man between 65 and 85 years old with acute or convalescent COVID-19. The CDR3: CASSVGSSGANVLTF. CDR3 sequence (DNA): TGTGCCTCTAGTGTGGGGAGCTCTGGGGCCAACGTCCTGACTTTC.